Below, one T cell receptor (beta chain) is given with its context. The data derive from a study of T-cell reconstitution after alpha-beta-depleted transplantation in children. The authors prepared the TCRbeta library with unique molecular identifiers. TCRdb passed the PCR reads through MiXCR, listing each CDR3 protein once. The data contain some 500,000 distinct CDR3 sequences, about 31% of them singletons. This CDR3 spans 13 amino acids. CDR1 and CDR2 from the germline V gene are LNHNV and YYDKDF (reference sequence). The V end lost 3 bases, the J end lost 8 bases, and 11 bases lay between the germline ends.

The receptor comes from a human donor who donated a stem cell graft to a child with aplastic anemia. This chain joins TRBV15 and TRBJ1-3, with D unclear. The source was PBMCs from the stem cell graft donor, collected from the stem cell graft. The CDR3 loop is CATSRVLADTIYF. DNA of the CDR3: TGTGCCACCAGCAGGGTCCTGGCGGACACCATATATTTT.